These 30 T cell receptor beta chains came from one sample sequenced in a study of blood T cell repertoires in COVID-19. Clones were read by immunoSEQ multiplex PCR, and TCRdb kept only the in-frame ones, dropping some. This repertoire shows approximately 140,000 clones, more than 75% found once; its top ten account for under 2.5%. Input material: peripheral blood. All receptors derive from a man in his 70s with acute or convalescent COVID-19.

V is TRBV5-1 and J is TRBJ1-6; D may be TRBD1 (5 bases). Per germline, CDR1 SGHRS and CDR2 YFSETQ. Between the trimmed V and J ends, which lost 0 bases and 9 bases, there was a span of 16 bases. The CDR3 has 16 residues. CDR3 protein: CASSLEGYAGVSPLHF. In nucleotides, the CDR3 is TGCGCCAGCAGCTTGGAGGGGTACGCGGGGGTTTCACCCCTCCACTTT.

V is TRBV12-3 or TRBV12-4 and J is TRBJ1-1; possible D gene TRBD1, 6 bases. This CDR3 comprises 13 residues. Trimming removed 6 bases from V and 1 base from J, with 9 bases in between. CDR3: CASRSQGNTEAFF. The CDR3 DNA is TGTGCCAGCAGATCACAGGGGAACACTGAAGCTTTCTTT.

This clone was counted only a few times. The gene calls are TRBV5-1 and TRBJ1-5; 7 nucleotides line up with TRBD1. There are 15 residues in the CDR3. V dropped 5 bases and J dropped 3; count of bases not matched to a gene: 8. CDR1 is SGHRS, CDR2 YFSETQ, per germline. For the CDR3, the DNA is TGCGCCAGCAGGGCCGGGACAGAACCCAATCAGCCCCAGCATTTT. Translating gives CASRAGTEPNQPQHF.

This clone was seen only once. The chain is built from TRBV7-9 and TRBJ2-7; 9 bases agree with TRBD1. The CDR3 length is 15 residues. Germline V gives CDR1 SEHNR, CDR2 FQNEAQ (reference sequence). J lost 5 bases, V lost 5 bases, and 10 bases had no gene match. CDR3 DNA: TGTGCCAGCAGCCCCGACCGGGACAGGGACCACGAGCAGTACTTC. It codes for CASSPDRDRDHEQYF. The variable domain in full, with the rest retrieved from reference TRBV7-9 and TRBJ2-7, is DTGVSQNPRHKITKRGQNVTFRCDPISEHNRLYWYRQTLGQGPEFLTYFQNEAQLEKSRLLSDRFSAERPKGSFSTLEIQRTEQGDSAMYLCASSPDRDRDHEQYFGPGTRLTVT.

This chain joins TRBV28 and TRBJ2-5, with D possibly matching TRBD2 (6 bases). The CDR3 loop spans 12 amino acids. V gave up 7 bases and J gave up 7 bases, with 13 bases separating them. The germline CDR1 and CDR2 sequences are MDHEN and SYDVKM. The CDR3 DNA sequence: TGTGCCAGCACCGTCGCCGGGGGGACCCAGTACTTC. Residues: CASTVAGGTQYF.

The gene calls are TRBV30 and TRBJ2-3, with 8 bases that match TRBD2. V was pared by 0 bases and J by 1 base, with 6 bases of the junction left unmatched. CDR1 is GTSNPN and CDR2 is SVGIG in the germline V gene (reference sequence). The CDR3 is 16 residues long. The CDR3 region has the DNA TGTGCCTGGAGTGTACGGGGCGGGGGGCGCACAGATACGCAGTATTTT. This sequence encodes CAWSVRGGGRTDTQYF.

V is TRBV9 and J is TRBJ1-4; the match to TRBD1 covers 7 bases. The CDR3 covers 16 residues. Unmatched junction bases numbered 10, after V lost 3 bases and J lost 5 bases. Germline CDR1 reads SGDLS; CDR2 reads YYNGEE. The CDR3 loop reads CASSAGTEGGNEKLFF. CDR3 nucleotide sequence: TGTGCCAGCAGCGCTGGGACAGAGGGGGGCAATGAAAAACTGTTTTTT. Drawing the rest from reference TRBV9 and TRBJ1-4, the complete variable domain is DSGVTQTPKHLITATGQRVTLRCSPRSGDLSVYWYQQSLDQGLQFLIQYYNGEERAKGNILERFSAQQFPDLHSELNLSSLELGDSALYFCASSAGTEGGNEKLFFGSGTQLSVL.

V is TRBV5-1 and J is TRBJ2-7, with 9 positions matching TRBD1. The CDR3 runs 15 residues. Per germline, CDR1 SGHRS and CDR2 YFSETQ. The junction had 11 bases not matched to a gene; V was cut back by 4 bases and J by 6 bases. CDR3 amino acids: CASSTGTGRWGEQYF. Here the CDR3 DNA reads TGCGCCAGCAGCACAGGGACAGGGCGGTGGGGCGAGCAGTACTTC.

The rearrangement joins TRBV19 to TRBJ1-2; D is ambiguous. Germline loops: CDR1 LNHDA, CDR2 SQIVND (reference sequence). Trimming removed 6 bases at V and 4 bases at J, with 15 bases between. The CDR3 loop spans 14 amino acids. The chain's CDR3 is CASRVPGDPYGYTF. CDR3 DNA: TGTGCCAGTAGGGTACCAGGCGATCCCTATGGCTACACCTTC.

CDR3 nucleotides: TGTGCCATCGGGGCAGGACAGGGGGGCTACAATGAGCAGTTCTTC. It codes for CAIGAGQGGYNEQFF. The V call is TRBV10-3, the J call TRBJ2-1; the match to TRBD1 covers 10 bases. The junction had 7 bases not matched to a gene; V was cut back by 8 bases and J by 3 bases. The CDR3 is 15 amino acids. CDR1 and CDR2 (germline): ENHRY, SYGVKD.

This clone was detected once. The gene calls are TRBV10-1 and TRBJ2-7; possible D gene TRBD2, 6 bases. V lost 2 bases, J lost 5 bases, and 13 bases lay in between. CDR3 length equals 14 residues. Germline-derived CDR1 and CDR2 are WNHNN and SYGVQD (reference sequence). For the CDR3, the DNA is TGCGCCAGCAGTGAGCGGAGGGATAGCAACGAGCAGTACTTC. Its translation is CASSERRDSNEQYF.

J is TRBJ2-5 and V is TRBV5-1; a weak D match, TRBD1 (5 bases). This CDR3 spans 14 amino acids. Germline CDR1 SGHRS, CDR2 YFSETQ. The V and J ends lost 5 bases and 1 base respectively, with 12 bases between them. CDR3 region: CASRVTGFQETQYF. Here the CDR3 DNA reads TGCGCCAGCAGAGTAACAGGTTTCCAAGAGACCCAGTACTTC.

This clone was detected only once. This CDR3 reads CAWKRAGVEKLFF. As DNA, the CDR3 is TGTGCCTGGAAGAGGGCTGGGGTTGAAAAACTGTTTTTT. The rearrangement uses TRBV30 and TRBJ1-4; D unresolved. V was trimmed by 4 bases and J by 7 bases, leaving 13 bases between them. The CDR3 is 13 amino acids. Per the germline V gene, CDR1 is GTSNPN and CDR2 is SVGIG (reference sequence).

The chain recombines TRBV5-1 with TRBJ2-7, with 9 bases aligning to TRBD1. This CDR3 spans 14 amino acids. Germline V gene sequence: CDR1 SGHRS, CDR2 YFSETQ. Losses at the gene ends were 4 bases for V and 6 bases for J; bases not matched to a gene: 8. The CDR3 spells CASSLSGQGSEQYF. As DNA, the CDR3 is TGCGCCAGCAGCCTGTCGGGACAGGGTTCCGAGCAGTACTTC. Using reference TRBV5-1 and TRBJ2-7 for the parts outside the CDR3, the full variable domain is KAGVTQTPRYLIKTRGQQVTLSCSPISGHRSVSWYQQTPGQGLQFLFEYFSETQRNKGNFPGRFSGRQFSNSRSEMNVSTLELGDSALYLCASSLSGQGSEQYFGPGTRLTVT.

The rearrangement links TRBV12-3 or TRBV12-4 to TRBJ1-5, with D perhaps TRBD1 (5 bases). There are 13 residues in the CDR3. The V and J ends lost 5 bases and 4 bases respectively, with 9 bases between them. The CDR3 loop reads CASSPGINQPQHF. The DNA for the CDR3 is TGTGCCAGCAGTCCAGGGATAAATCAGCCCCAGCATTTT.

This chain joins TRBV5-6 and TRBJ2-5, with 9 bases aligning to TRBD1. V shed 4 bases and J 4 bases; nucleotides not matched to a gene: 11. The CDR3 covers 16 residues. CDR1 and CDR2 (germline): SGHDT, YYEEEE. CDR3 nucleotides: TGTGCCAGCAGCGCACTAATACAGGGGGCCGGAGAGACCCAGTACTTC. It yields the protein CASSALIQGAGETQYF.

The V gene is TRBV19, the J gene TRBJ1-5; D uncertain. Germline V CDR1 and CDR2: LNHDA, SQIVND (reference sequence). V lost 3 bases and J lost 2, with 8 bases in between. CDR3 length equals 14 residues. CDR3 sequence: CASSMAGGNQPQHF. The CDR3 DNA is TGTGCCAGTAGTATGGCGGGAGGCAATCAGCCCCAGCATTTT.

V usage is TRBV19 and J usage is TRBJ1-5; TRBD1 agrees at 8 bases. CDR3 length equals 18 residues. Germline V lookup: CDR1 LNHDA, CDR2 SQIVND (reference sequence). Trimming removed 5 bases from V and 2 bases from J; junction bases left unmatched: 14. The CDR3 coding sequence is TGTGCCAGTAGTTCCACAGGGGGGGGCATAGCCGGCAATCAGCCCCAGCATTTT. Its translation is CASSSTGGGIAGNQPQHF.

This CDR3 is CASSFRTGDPYEQYF. The DNA of the CDR3 is TGCGCCAGCAGCTTCAGGACAGGGGATCCCTACGAGCAGTACTTC. The chain is built from TRBV5-1 and TRBJ2-7; 9 nucleotides line up with TRBD1. The CDR3 is 15 amino acids. Germline V CDR1 and CDR2: SGHRS, YFSETQ. J was trimmed by 2 bases and V by 2 bases; bases with no gene match: 5. Filled out from reference TRBV5-1 and TRBJ2-7, the complete variable domain reads KAGVTQTPRYLIKTRGQQVTLSCSPISGHRSVSWYQQTPGQGLQFLFEYFSETQRNKGNFPGRFSGRQFSNSRSEMNVSTLELGDSALYLCASSFRTGDPYEQYFGPGTRLTVT.

This chain uses TRBV5-1 with TRBJ2-2; D is unclear. This CDR3 has 13 amino acids. Germline V gives CDR1 SGHRS, CDR2 YFSETQ. V was shortened by 0 bases and J by 6 bases, with 6 bases between the two germline ends. Written as DNA, the CDR3 is TGCGCCAGCAGCTTGGCCCGTCCCGGGGAGCTGTTTTTT. This sequence encodes CASSLARPGELFF.

The chain combines TRBV24-1 with TRBJ2-2; TRBD2 matches at 7 bases. Germline V gene data show CDR1 as KGHDR and CDR2 as SFDVKD. V was clipped by 5 bases and J by 5 bases; unmatched bases: 13. This CDR3 is 17 amino acids long. The CDR3 nucleotides are TGTGCCACCAGTGGGGTGTGGCTAGCGGAAAAGACCGGGGAGCTGTTTTTT. This gives the protein CATSGVWLAEKTGELFF.

The chain employs TRBV11-2 and TRBJ2-2, with 9 positions matching TRBD1. Germline assignment: CDR1 SGHAT and CDR2 FQNNGV. V was pared by 6 bases and J by 6 bases, with 11 bases of the junction left unmatched. The CDR3 has 16 residues. The CDR3 spells CASRRPGQGIAGELFF. As DNA, the CDR3 is TGTGCCAGCAGACGACCGGGACAGGGTATCGCCGGGGAGCTGTTTTTT.

The sample holds a few counts of this clone. The chain employs TRBV28 and TRBJ2-7, with 7 nucleotides matching TRBD2. Germline V gene data show CDR1 as MDHEN and CDR2 as SYDVKM. The CDR3 extends over 16 amino acids. V dropped 6 bases and J dropped 0; count of bases not matched to a gene: 11. CDR3 in DNA: TGTGCCAGCAGCCGAGCGGGGCTCCGTCACTCCTACGAGCAGTACTTC. This translates into CASSRAGLRHSYEQYF.

This chain links TRBV6-1 with TRBJ2-3; 11 bases are shared with TRBD1. There are 14 residues in the CDR3. Germline CDR1 reads MNHNS; CDR2 reads SASEGT. With 3 bases clipped from V and 4 bases from J, the junction kept 0 bases outside the gene matches. The CDR3, as DNA: TGTGCCAGCAGTGAGGACAGGGGGCCAGATACGCAGTATTTT. Its protein product is CASSEDRGPDTQYF.

The chain joins TRBV28 to TRBJ2-7; D is unclear. The CDR3 runs 14 residues. V lost 6 bases and J lost 2, with 14 bases in between. Germline V lookup: CDR1 MDHEN, CDR2 SYDVKM. The CDR3 DNA follows: TGTGCCAGCAGCAGCAGGTACAGCCCCTACGAGCAGTACTTC. This translates into CASSSRYSPYEQYF.

The V and J genes are TRBV24-1 and TRBJ2-3, with 8 bases that match TRBD2. Per the germline V gene, CDR1 is KGHDR and CDR2 is SFDVKD. The CDR3 spans 17 residues. Trimming removed 5 bases from V and 2 bases from J; junction bases left unmatched: 11. The DNA for the CDR3 is TGTGCCACCAGTGCTTCTGGACTAGCAGGATTCACAGATACGCAGTATTTT. It specifies CATSASGLAGFTDTQYF.

Comments on this clone: The junction does not match germline at one end; this may be a read error. The chain has TRBV7-9 and TRBJ2-7, with TRBD2 matching 8 bases. CDR1 and CDR2 from the germline V gene are SEHNR and FQNEAQ (reference sequence). This CDR3 spans 14 amino acids. CDR3 bases: TGTGCCAGCAGCCTAGCGGGCAGCTCCTACGAGCAGTACTTC. Amino acids: CASSLAGSSYEQYF.

V usage is TRBV7-2 and J usage is TRBJ2-2, with TRBD1 matching 8 bases. The trim removed 1 base at V and 5 bases at J, leaving 6 bases unmatched. Germline CDR1 is SGHTA and CDR2 is FQGNSA. This CDR3 has 16 amino acids. The CDR3 is CASSLDGQGWTGELFF. The CDR3 DNA follows: TGTGCCAGCAGCTTAGACGGACAGGGATGGACCGGGGAGCTGTTTTTT.

Written as DNA, the CDR3 is TGTGCCAGCAGAAGTGACAGCTACAATGAGCAGTTCTTC. Residues: CASRSDSYNEQFF. The rearrangement links TRBV2 to TRBJ2-1; TRBD1 might be the D (5 bases). Trimming shortened V by 6 bases and J by 3 bases, and 9 bases separated the two germline ends. CDR1 is SNHLY and CDR2 is FYNNEI in the germline V gene. The CDR3 sequence is 13 residues long. Variable domain in full (rest from reference TRBV2 and TRBJ2-1): EPEVTQTPSHQVTQMGQEVILRCVPISNHLYFYWYRQILGQKVEFLVSFYNNEISEKSEIFDDQFSVERPDGSNFTLKIRSTKLEDSAMYFCASRSDSYNEQFFGPGTRLTVL.

This sequence joins TRBV18 and TRBJ1-2; 7 bases agree with TRBD1. V shed 5 bases and J 6 bases; nucleotides not matched to a gene: 3. The germline gives CDR1 KGHSH, CDR2 LQKENI. The CDR3 sequence is 12 residues long. CDR3 region: CASSSTGNGYTF. CDR3 coding DNA: TGTGCCAGCTCATCGACAGGGAATGGCTACACCTTC. The variable domain in full, completed from reference TRBV18 and TRBJ1-2, reads NAGVMQNPRHLVRRRGQEARLRCSPMKGHSHVYWYRQLPEEGLKFMVYLQKENIIDESGMPKERFSAEFPKEGPSILRIQQVVRGDSAAYFCASSSTGNGYTFGSGTRLTVV.